A selection of T cell receptor beta chains follows, all from one sample in a study of hypomethylating agent response in myelodysplastic syndrome. Profiled with immunoSEQ multiplex PCR; TCRdb holds only in-frame clones, not every one. Here the sample spans some 2,900 clones, 82% being singletons. Sequenced material: bone marrow, taken before or after starting hypomethylating agent treatment for myelodysplastic syndrome (not recorded which). Source of these receptors: a human donor with myelodysplastic syndrome. Each CDR3 is given with its conserved first and last residue. A D gene is named only where the DNA matches it firmly. Clone size is given for some rows only: seen once, a few or many times, or a class if the clone is expanded.

V gene	J gene	clone size	D gene	CDR3 DNA	CDR3 protein
TRBV30	TRBJ1-6	.	.	TGTGCCTGGAGTGAGGGGGATAATTCACCCCTCCACTTT	CAWSEGDNSPLHF
TRBV28	TRBJ1-2	.	.	TGTGCCAGTAGCTCGACAGTCAACTATGGCTACACCTTC	CASSSTVNYGYTF
TRBV7-8	TRBJ2-3	.	TRBD2	TGTGCCAGCAGCTTAGGGGAGGGGTATAGCACAGATACGCAGTATTTT	CASSLGEGYSTDTQYF
TRBV7-8	TRBJ1-1	.	.	TGTGCCAGCAGCTCACCACGGACGGAGGTGGCTTTCTTT	CASSSPRTEVAFF
TRBV27	TRBJ2-5	once	.	TGTGCCAGCGCCGACAGGAGATTTCGAGAGACCCAGTACTTC	CASADRRFRETQYF
TRBV5-6	TRBJ2-7	.	.	TGTGCCAGCACCTTAGGGGCGCACAGGGCCTACGAGCAGTACTTC	CASTLGAHRAYEQYF
TRBV7-9	TRBJ1-2	.	.	TGTGCCAGCCGGGCCCACGGTACTAACTATGGCTACACCTTC	CASRAHGTNYGYTF
TRBV11-1	TRBJ1-6	.	.	TGTGCCAGCAGCTCAACAGGGCCCGGAAATTCACCCCTCCACTTT	CASSSTGPGNSPLHF
TRBV27	TRBJ2-7	once	TRBD2	TGTGCCAGCAGCCTGATTGGGACTAGCGAGCAGTACTTC	CASSLIGTSEQYF
TRBV29-1	TRBJ2-1	.	.	TGCAGCGTTGAACCAGGCTCCTACAATGAGCAGTTCTTC	CSVEPGSYNEQFF
TRBV2	TRBJ2-7	.	TRBD2	TGTGCCAGCAGCCATAGCGGGGGTGGGTACGAGCAGTACTTC	CASSHSGGGYEQYF
TRBV10-2	TRBJ1-5	.	.	TGCGCCAGCGGCAATCAGCCCCAGCATTTT	CASGNQPQHF
TRBV19	TRBJ2-2	.	.	TGTGCCAGTAGTGTACCTGTGTTCGGGGAGCTGTTTTTT	CASSVPVFGELFF
TRBV18	TRBJ2-6	.	.	TGTGCCAGCTCCCGGGGAGAAAATGGGGCCAACGTCCTGACTTTC	CASSRGENGANVLTF
TRBV10-3	TRBJ2-2	.	.	TGTGCCATCAGTGACGTGGGCTTACAGGCCACCGGGGAGCTGTTTTTT	CAISDVGLQATGELFF
TRBV9	TRBJ2-7	.	.	TGTGCCAGCAGCGACGGGGCAGACTCCTACGAGCAGTACTTC	CASSDGADSYEQYF
TRBV2	TRBJ1-2	few	TRBD1	TGTGCCAGCAGTGGACAGGGGATTGGCTACACCTTC	CASSGQGIGYTF
TRBV18	TRBJ2-5	.	.	TGTGCCAGCTCACCAGAGCGGTACCAAGAGACCCAGTACTTC	CASSPERYQETQYF
TRBV6-5	TRBJ1-2	.	.	TGTGCCACCACAAGGGGTGATGATGGCTACACCTTC	CATTRGDDGYTF
TRBV30	TRBJ2-7	.	.	TGTGCCTGGAGTGTGGGGCCCACCCCAGCGGGCTTC	CAWSVGPTPAGF
TRBV5-1	TRBJ2-1	.	.	TGCGCCAGCAGCCAAACTGGAGGGGCGCGGGAGCAGTTCTTC	CASSQTGGAREQFF
TRBV19	TRBJ2-7	.	.	TGTGCCAGTGGCCAACCGGGATTATTCTACGAGCAGTACTTC	CASGQPGLFYEQYF
TRBV9	TRBJ2-1	.	TRBD1	TGTGCCAGCAGCGTAGAGCCCCGCGACAGGGGCGGTGAGCAGTTCTTC	CASSVEPRDRGGEQFF
TRBV11-2	TRBJ2-3	.	.	TGTGCCAGCAGCTTTTTAGGGAGCACAGATACGCAGTATTTT	CASSFLGSTDTQYF
TRBV6-5	TRBJ2-3	.	TRBD2	TGTGCCAGCAGTTACGACGCGGCGGGGGGCCGGGATACGCAGTATTTT	CASSYDAAGGRDTQYF
TRBV29-1	TRBJ2-1	.	.	TGCAGCGCACAGGTGGGGGGAACCGATGAGCAGTTCTTC	CSAQVGGTDEQFF
TRBV6-6	TRBJ1-1	.	.	TGTGCCAGCAGTTACTTTTCCGGGAACACTGAAGCTTTCTTT	CASSYFSGNTEAFF